What follows is one T cell receptor beta chain and its context. Its target is not known. The data stem from a study of T cell repertoires in cytomegalovirus infection. Background on the study: CMV epitopes used comprised recently identified HLA-C-restricted ones and well-studied HLA-B-restricted ones.

TCRdb analysed the reads with MiXCR anew, one entry per CDR3 protein. The sample carries some 920,000 distinct CDR3 sequences, approximately 32% recorded once. The V end was cut by 4 bases, the J end by 1 base, with 14 bases between. The CDR3 is made up of 15 amino acids. The germline V gene encodes CDR1 SGDLS and CDR2 YYNGEE. Notes on the study in general: Of the TCR beta families, the public ones yielded a cumulative frequency that identified carriers of CMV plus the relevant HLA. The study found HLA-C-restricted CMV-specific TCR beta clonotypes dominating the ex vivo response.

The V gene is TRBV9, the J gene TRBJ1-2; the D gene is possibly TRBD1 (6 bases). The receptor was derived from a human donor in good health (CMV status not recorded). Some clones in this sample may be carry-over from other donors' samples. The source was cultured CD8+ T cells from PBMCs, collected from culture after CMV antigen stimulation. The CDR3 loop is CASSPTGTNNYGYTF. The CDR3 DNA follows: TGTGCCAGCAGCCCTACCGGGACAAATAACTATGGCTACACCTTC.